The 2 T cell receptor beta chains in this list originate from one sample, sequenced in a study of T cell clones after liver transplantation. Libraries were prepared by immunoSEQ multiplex PCR; TCRdb keeps only in-frame clonotypes and omits some of them. The sample includes roughly 80,000 clones, about 84% seen only once; the top ten take 0.45% to 0.55%. The sequences come from CD4+ T cells from blood, collected 45 to 46 months after liver transplant. The origin of the receptors is a human patient who received a liver transplant. The graft donor may have given rise to some T cells.

The V gene is TRBV2, the J gene TRBJ1-3; 9 bases map to TRBD1. The trim removed 6 bases at V and 4 bases at J, leaving 7 bases unmatched. The CDR3 extends over 15 amino acids. The germline gives CDR1 SNHLY, CDR2 FYNNEI. The CDR3 loop is CASSLGQGIGNTIYF. The CDR3, as DNA: TGTGCCAGCAGCCTGGGACAGGGTATAGGAAACACCATATATTTT. Filled out from reference TRBV2 and TRBJ1-3, the complete variable domain reads EPEVTQTPSHQVTQMGQEVILRCVPISNHLYFYWYRQILGQKVEFLVSFYNNEISEKSEIFDDQFSVERPDGSNFTLKIRSTKLEDSAMYFCASSLGQGIGNTIYFGEGSWLTVV.

Sample share makes this clone medium-sized. This sequence joins TRBV27 and TRBJ1-1; TRBD1 is a possible D gene (6 bases). The CDR3 covers 15 residues. The germline CDR1 and CDR2 sequences are MNHEY and SMNVEV (reference sequence). The V end lost 5 bases, the J end lost 6 bases, and 19 bases lay between the germline ends. CDR3 in DNA: TGTGCCAGCAGTAGGACAGATTGGGTCGGGGCTGAAGCTTTCTTT. Translated, it gives CASSRTDWVGAEAFF.